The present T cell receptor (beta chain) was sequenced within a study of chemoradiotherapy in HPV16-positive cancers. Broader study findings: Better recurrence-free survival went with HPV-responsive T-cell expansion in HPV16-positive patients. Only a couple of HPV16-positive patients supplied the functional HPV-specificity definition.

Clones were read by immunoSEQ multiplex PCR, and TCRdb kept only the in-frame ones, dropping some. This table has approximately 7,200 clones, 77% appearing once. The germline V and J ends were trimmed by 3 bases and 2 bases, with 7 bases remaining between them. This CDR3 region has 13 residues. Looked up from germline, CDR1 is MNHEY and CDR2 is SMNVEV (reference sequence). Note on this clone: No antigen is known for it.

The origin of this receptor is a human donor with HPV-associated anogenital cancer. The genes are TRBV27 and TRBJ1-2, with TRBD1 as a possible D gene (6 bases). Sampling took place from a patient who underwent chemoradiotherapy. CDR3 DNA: TGTGCCAGCAGTTTTCAGGGGAACTATGGCTACACCTTC. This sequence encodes CASSFQGNYGYTF.